The sequence of this T cell receptor beta chain was determined in a study of CD8 T cells in Susac syndrome (dated by TCRdb to the late 2010s). About the investigation overall: Among the Susac syndrome patients who were sequenced, clinically active disease was present in six and clinical remission was observed in 8 or 9. The clonality of the CD8+ T cell repertoire was compared across 11 to 12 healthy donors, roughly 14 Susac syndrome patients and under 18 multiple sclerosis patients. Repertoire sequencing was used to test whether CD8+ T cell activation and differentiation in Susac syndrome was antigen driven. At blood withdrawal, Susac syndrome patients were therapy-naive, treated with corticosteroids (with IVIg additionally given to some), or treated with IVIg alone. Overall study outcomes, separate from this receptor: The number of individuals in the TCR sequencing and HLA analysis was recognized as being relatively small. Looking at Susac-specific public clones, the researchers identified approximately 15 in the total CD8+ repertoire and five in the CD8+ TEMRA repertoire. Clonal expansion was observed in Susac syndrome CD8+ repertoires, with the highest expansion in CD8+ TEMRA cells and greater expansion in clinically active than in remitting patients.

V and J lose 7 bases and 0 bases, and a span of 15 bases separates them. The CDR3 contains 15 residues, cysteine and phenylalanine counted. Only the CDR3 part of the read is kept: 45 bases, read in frame from the first base. From a lookup of the germline V gene (reference sequence), CDR1 and CDR2 are LNHDA and SQIVND. Notes on this clonotype: There is no known antigen for this receptor. Per-base qualities were not stored, and no clone one base away is much larger.

RNA was extracted using the RNeasy kit, and roughly 0.45 to 1 ug of the RNA was reverse transcribed with random hexamers. TCR beta CDR3 regions were amplified with the immunoSEQ multiplex PCR assay covering 54 Vbeta and 13 Jbeta segments. Bias from PCR amplification was corrected by using a synthetic template baseline for primer optimization and for computational correction. Processing in the source paper ran as follows. Only productive sequences were kept, with reads annotated to V, D and J genes according to IMGT and analyzed in immunoSEQ Analyzer. Clonality was calculated as one minus the Shannon entropy normalized by log2 of the number of productive unique sequences. Public and private clones were assessed among the 100 most prevalent clones of each patient and control. A clone was defined as Susac-specific if it was absent from the healthy and MS cohorts, from around 960 published viral clones and from other ImmuneACCESS disease sequences. TCRdb applied fastp at Q25 and MiXCR to the public reads, then kept only in-frame beta chains. Rows with a matching CDR3 protein are joined into one entry that keeps the most common DNA and genes. What appears here as the V and J calls and clone size reflects TCRdb's work, not the paper's. This sample holds some 120,000 distinct CDR3 sequences; about 95% were observed only once. The ten biggest clones cover about 0.2% of the sample.

Peripheral blood CD8+ and CD4+ T cells from healthy donors, Susac syndrome patients and multiple sclerosis patients were profiled by high-throughput TCR beta sequencing. Recently defined diagnostic criteria for definite or probable disease were met by the Susac syndrome patients. Bulk CD8+ and CD4+ T cells were purified magnetically by negative isolation, whereas CD8+ TEMRA cells were enriched by FACS. Blood was drawn into EDTA tubes, processed within 24 hours, and PBMCs were isolated by density gradient centrifugation. PBMCs intended for TCR sequencing were cryopreserved in liquid nitrogen and thawed later in a water bath at 37 degrees C. A purity of at least 90% was achieved for sorted or isolated CD4+, CD8+ and CD8+ TEMRA cells.

Sequencing was performed on CD8+ T cells from PBMCs. This TCR came from a human donor with Susac syndrome. The V gene is TRBV19 and the J gene is TRBJ1-1; the D segment could be TRBD1, given 6 matching bases. The sequence in DNA is TGTGCCAGTACCTCAGCGGGACAACTGAACACTGAAGCTTTCTTT. This yields the protein CASTSAGQLNTEAFF.